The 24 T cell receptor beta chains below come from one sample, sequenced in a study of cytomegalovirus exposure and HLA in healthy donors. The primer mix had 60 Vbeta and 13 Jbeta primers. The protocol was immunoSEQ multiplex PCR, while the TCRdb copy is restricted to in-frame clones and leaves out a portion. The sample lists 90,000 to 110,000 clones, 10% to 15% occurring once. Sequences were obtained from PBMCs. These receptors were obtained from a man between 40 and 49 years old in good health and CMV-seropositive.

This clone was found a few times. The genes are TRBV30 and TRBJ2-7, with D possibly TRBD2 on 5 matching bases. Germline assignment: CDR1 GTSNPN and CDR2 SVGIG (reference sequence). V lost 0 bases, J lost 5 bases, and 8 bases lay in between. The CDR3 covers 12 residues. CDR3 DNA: TGTGCCTGGAGTGTACACGGGGACGAGCAGTACTTC. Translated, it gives CAWSVHGDEQYF. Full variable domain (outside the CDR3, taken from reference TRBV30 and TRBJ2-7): SQTIHQWPATLVQPVGSPLSLECTVEGTSNPNLYWYRQAAGRGLQLLFYSVGIGQISSEVPQNLSASRPQDRQFILSSKKLLLSDSGFYLCAWSVHGDEQYFGPGTRLTVT.

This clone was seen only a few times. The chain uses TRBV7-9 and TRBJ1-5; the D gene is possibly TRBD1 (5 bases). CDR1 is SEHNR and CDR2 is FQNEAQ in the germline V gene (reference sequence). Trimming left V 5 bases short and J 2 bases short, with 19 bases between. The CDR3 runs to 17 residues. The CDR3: CASSGGRPGTRNQPQHF. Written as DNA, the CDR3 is TGTGCCAGCAGCGGGGGGAGGCCTGGGACTCGCAATCAGCCCCAGCATTTT.

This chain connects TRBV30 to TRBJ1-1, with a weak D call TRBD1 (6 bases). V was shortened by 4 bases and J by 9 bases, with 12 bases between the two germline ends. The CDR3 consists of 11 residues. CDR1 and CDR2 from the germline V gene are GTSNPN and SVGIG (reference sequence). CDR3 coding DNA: TGTGCCTGGATGGTTGGGGGCAAAGCTTTCTTT. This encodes CAWMVGGKAFF.

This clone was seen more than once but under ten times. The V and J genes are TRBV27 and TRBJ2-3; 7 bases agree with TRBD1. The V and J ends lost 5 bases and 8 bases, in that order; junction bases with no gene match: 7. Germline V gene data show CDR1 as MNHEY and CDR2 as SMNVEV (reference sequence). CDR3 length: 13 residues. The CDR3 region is CASSPPTGTTQYF. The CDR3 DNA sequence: TGTGCCAGCAGTCCACCGACAGGGACTACGCAGTATTTT.

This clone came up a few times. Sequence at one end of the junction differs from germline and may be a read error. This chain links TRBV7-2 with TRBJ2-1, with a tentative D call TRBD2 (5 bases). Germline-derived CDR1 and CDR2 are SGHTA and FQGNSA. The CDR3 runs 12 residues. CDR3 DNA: TGTGCCAGCAGCTTATCACCGGGGTGGCAGCTCTTC. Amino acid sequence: CASSLSPGWQLF.

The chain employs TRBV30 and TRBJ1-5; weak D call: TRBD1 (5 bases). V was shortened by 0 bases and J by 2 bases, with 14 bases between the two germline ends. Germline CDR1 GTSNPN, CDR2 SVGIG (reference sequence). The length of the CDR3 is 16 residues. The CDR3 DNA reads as TGTGCCTGGAGTGTACCTTGGCGGGGGGGCAATCAGCCCCAGCATTTT. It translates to CAWSVPWRGGNQPQHF.

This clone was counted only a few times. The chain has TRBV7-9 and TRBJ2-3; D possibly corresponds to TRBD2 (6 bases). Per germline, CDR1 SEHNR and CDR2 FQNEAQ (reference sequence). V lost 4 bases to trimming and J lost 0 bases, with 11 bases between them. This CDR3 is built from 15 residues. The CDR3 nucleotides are TGTGCCAGCAGCTCGGGACTGGGAAGCACAGATACGCAGTATTTT. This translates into CASSSGLGSTDTQYF.

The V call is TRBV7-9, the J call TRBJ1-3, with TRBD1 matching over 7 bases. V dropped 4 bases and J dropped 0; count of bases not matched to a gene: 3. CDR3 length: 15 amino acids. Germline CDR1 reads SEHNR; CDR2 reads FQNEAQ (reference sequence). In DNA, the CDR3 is TGTGCCAGCAGCTCGGGACAGCTCTCTGGAAACACCATATATTTT. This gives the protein CASSSGQLSGNTIYF.

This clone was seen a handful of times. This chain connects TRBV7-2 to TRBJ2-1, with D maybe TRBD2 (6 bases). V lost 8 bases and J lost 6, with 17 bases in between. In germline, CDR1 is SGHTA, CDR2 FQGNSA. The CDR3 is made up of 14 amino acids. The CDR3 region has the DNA TGTGCCAGCTCCCGGGACTGGGGAGGCAATGAGCAGTTCTTC. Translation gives CASSRDWGGNEQFF.

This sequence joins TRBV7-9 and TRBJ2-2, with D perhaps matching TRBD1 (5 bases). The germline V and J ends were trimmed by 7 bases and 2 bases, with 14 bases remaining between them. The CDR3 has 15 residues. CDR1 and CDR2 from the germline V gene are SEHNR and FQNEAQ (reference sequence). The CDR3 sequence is CASTPAQGNTGELFF. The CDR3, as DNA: TGTGCCAGCACCCCGGCTCAGGGCAACACCGGGGAGCTGTTTTTT.

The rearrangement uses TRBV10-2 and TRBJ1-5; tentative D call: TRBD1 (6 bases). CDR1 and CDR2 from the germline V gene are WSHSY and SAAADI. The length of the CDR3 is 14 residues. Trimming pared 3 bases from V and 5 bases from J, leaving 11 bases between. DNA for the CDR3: TGCGCCAGCAGTGAACAGGGTAGGGATCAGCCCCAGCATTTT. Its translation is CASSEQGRDQPQHF.

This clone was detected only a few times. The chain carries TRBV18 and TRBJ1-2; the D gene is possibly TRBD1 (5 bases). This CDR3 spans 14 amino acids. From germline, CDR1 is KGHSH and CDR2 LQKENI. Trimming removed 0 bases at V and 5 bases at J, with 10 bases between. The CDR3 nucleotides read TGTGCCAGCTCACCACCGGCAGGGCCGTATGGCTACACCTTC. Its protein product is CASSPPAGPYGYTF. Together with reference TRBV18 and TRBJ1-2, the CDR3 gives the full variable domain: NAGVMQNPRHLVRRRGQEARLRCSPMKGHSHVYWYRQLPEEGLKFMVYLQKENIIDESGMPKERFSAEFPKEGPSILRIQQVVRGDSAAYFCASSPPAGPYGYTFGSGTRLTVV.

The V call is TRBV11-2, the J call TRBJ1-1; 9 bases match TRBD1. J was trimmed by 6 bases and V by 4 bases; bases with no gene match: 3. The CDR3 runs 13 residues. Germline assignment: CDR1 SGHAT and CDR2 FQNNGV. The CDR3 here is CASSSQGAAEAFF. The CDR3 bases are TGTGCCAGCAGCTCACAGGGGGCTGCTGAAGCTTTCTTT.

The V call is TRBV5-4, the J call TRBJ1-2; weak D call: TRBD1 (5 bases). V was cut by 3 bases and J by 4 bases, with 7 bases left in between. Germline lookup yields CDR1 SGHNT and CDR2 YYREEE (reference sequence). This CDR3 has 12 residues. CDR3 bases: TGTGCCAGCAGCTCCGACAGCTATGGCTACACCTTC. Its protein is CASSSDSYGYTF.

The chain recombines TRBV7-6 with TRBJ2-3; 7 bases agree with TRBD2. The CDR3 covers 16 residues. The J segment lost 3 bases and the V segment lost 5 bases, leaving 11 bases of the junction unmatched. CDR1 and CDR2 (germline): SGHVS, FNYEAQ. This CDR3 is CASSPKPGLKTDTQYF. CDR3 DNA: TGTGCCAGCAGCCCTAAACCGGGACTAAAAACAGATACGCAGTATTTT.

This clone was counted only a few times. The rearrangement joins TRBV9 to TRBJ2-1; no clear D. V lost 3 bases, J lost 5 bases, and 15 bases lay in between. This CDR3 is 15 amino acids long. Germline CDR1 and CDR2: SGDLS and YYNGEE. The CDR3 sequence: CASSADTVPDNEQFF. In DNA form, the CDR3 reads TGTGCCAGCAGCGCAGACACGGTCCCTGACAATGAGCAGTTCTTC.

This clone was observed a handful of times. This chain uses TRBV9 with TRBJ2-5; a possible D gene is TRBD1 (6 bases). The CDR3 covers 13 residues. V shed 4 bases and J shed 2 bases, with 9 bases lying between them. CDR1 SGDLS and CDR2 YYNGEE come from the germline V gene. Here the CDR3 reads CASSSGQQETQYF. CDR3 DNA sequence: TGTGCCAGCAGCTCCGGACAGCAAGAGACCCAGTACTTC.

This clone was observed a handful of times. This chain's CDR3 is CASTSPGVGGYEQYF. Written as DNA, the CDR3 is TGTGCCAGCACCTCCCCGGGGGTGGGGGGGTACGAGCAGTACTTC. V usage is TRBV28 and J usage is TRBJ2-7; the match to TRBD2 covers 7 bases. Per the germline V gene, CDR1 is MDHEN and CDR2 is SYDVKM. The CDR3 runs to 15 residues. The V gene end was trimmed by 7 bases and the J gene end by 4 bases; junction bases not matched to a gene: 13.

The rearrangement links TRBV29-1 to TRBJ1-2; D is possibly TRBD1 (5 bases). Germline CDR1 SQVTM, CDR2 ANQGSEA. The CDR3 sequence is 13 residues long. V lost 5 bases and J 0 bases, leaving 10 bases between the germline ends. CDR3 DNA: TGCAGCGTTACAGGAGAAGCTAACTATGGCTACACCTTC. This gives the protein CSVTGEANYGYTF.

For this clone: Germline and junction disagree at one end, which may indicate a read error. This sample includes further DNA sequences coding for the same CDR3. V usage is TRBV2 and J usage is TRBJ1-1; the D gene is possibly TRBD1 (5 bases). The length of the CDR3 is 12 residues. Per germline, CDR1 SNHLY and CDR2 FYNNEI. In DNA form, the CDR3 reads TGCGCCAGCAGTGCAGGGCGTACTGAAGCTTTCTTT. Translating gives CASSAGRTEAFF.

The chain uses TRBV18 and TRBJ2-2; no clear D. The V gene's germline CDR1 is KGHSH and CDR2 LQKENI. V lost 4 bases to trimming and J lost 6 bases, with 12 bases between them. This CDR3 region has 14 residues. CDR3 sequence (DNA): TGTGCCAGCTCACTCACGCGGAGTCCCGGGGAGCTGTTTTTT. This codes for CASSLTRSPGELFF.

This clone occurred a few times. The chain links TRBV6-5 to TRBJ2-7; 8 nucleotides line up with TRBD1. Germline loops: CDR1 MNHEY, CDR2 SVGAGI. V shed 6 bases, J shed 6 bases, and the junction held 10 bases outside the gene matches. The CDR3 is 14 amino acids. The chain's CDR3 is CASRYGQGHSEQYF. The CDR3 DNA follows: TGTGCCAGCAGGTATGGACAGGGTCACTCCGAGCAGTACTTC.

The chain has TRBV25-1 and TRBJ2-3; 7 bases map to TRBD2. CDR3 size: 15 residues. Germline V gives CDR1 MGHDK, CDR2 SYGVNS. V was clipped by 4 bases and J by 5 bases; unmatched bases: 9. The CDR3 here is CASSGTGGRRDTQYF. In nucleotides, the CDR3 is TGTGCCAGCAGTGGTACGGGAGGACGACGAGATACGCAGTATTTT.

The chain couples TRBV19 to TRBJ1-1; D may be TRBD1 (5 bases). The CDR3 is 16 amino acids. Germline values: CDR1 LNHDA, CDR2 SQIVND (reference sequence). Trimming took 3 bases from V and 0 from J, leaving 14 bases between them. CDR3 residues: CASSILAGHMNTEAFF. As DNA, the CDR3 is TGTGCCAGTAGTATCCTCGCAGGACACATGAACACTGAAGCTTTCTTT.